This TCR beta chain was profiled in a study of blood T cell repertoires in COVID-19. Study-level background: Acute-phase and convalescent COVID-19 samples originated in the United States, Italy and Spain. In each case, the material was cDNA or gDNA derived from T cells, B-cell-depleted T cells, or PBMCs.

Repertoires were generated with immunoSEQ multiplex PCR, while TCRdb's copy carries only in-frame clones and drops some. The sample shows 120,000 to 150,000 clones, around 84% of them seen only once. Assignments of participants to cohorts depended upon their own reported clinical history. Losses at the gene ends were 5 bases for V and 5 bases for J; bases not matched to a gene: 0. CDR3 size: 13 residues. Germline CDR1 reads SEHNR; CDR2 reads FQNEAQ (reference sequence). The chain uses TRBV7-9 and TRBJ1-4; 9 positions match TRBD1. The sequencing sample was made of PBMCs or T cells enriched from blood (not recorded which). The clonotype was recovered from a woman aged 50 to 65 who had been exposed to COVID-19. The CDR3 loop is CASSGQGNEKLFF. CDR3 nucleotides: TGTGCCAGCAGCGGACAGGGGAATGAAAAACTGTTTTTT.